This TCR beta chain was sequenced for a study of control samples from healthy donors and cancer patients. Assay: immunoSEQ multiplex PCR; the TCRdb copy retains only in-frame clones and omits some. The sample lists approximately 27,000 clones; over 75% were seen once. Per germline, CDR1 SGHTA and CDR2 FQGNSA. V shed 0 bases and J shed 7 bases, with 7 bases lying between them. The CDR3 spans 13 residues. The receptor was derived from a woman aged 60-70 years with head and neck cancer. Material for sequencing was PBMCs. The chain joins TRBV7-2 to TRBJ1-5, with D uncertain. CDR3 DNA: TGTGCCAGCAGCTTAGCGTCAATGCAGCCCCAGCATTTT. Its protein is CASSLASMQPQHF.